The T cell receptor beta chain under discussion was sequenced for a study of cytomegalovirus exposure and HLA in healthy donors. Study-level findings and limits: Three chains linked to CMV were shown in vitro to be specific for CMV antigens. Indistinguishable V segments, including TRBV6-2 and TRBV6-3, were excluded. In a later analysis, a missense DCLRE1C variant was linked to TCR beta V- and J-gene trimming.

Germline V gene sequence: CDR1 SGHRS, CDR2 YFSETQ. The CDR3 runs 14 residues. V was clipped by 3 bases and J by 3 bases; unmatched bases: 5. It was with 60 Vbeta and 13 Jbeta primers that the PCR ran. Generated by immunoSEQ multiplex PCR, the TCRdb table keeps only in-frame clones and is missing some. The table lists some 170,000 clones, more than 80% of them singletons. On this clone itself: Its antigen remains unknown.

This chain connects TRBV5-1 to TRBJ2-7; 8 bases line up with TRBD1. The source of this sequence is a woman between 18 and 29 years old in good health and CMV-seropositive. The sequencing input was PBMCs. The CDR3 protein is CASSSAGTGYEQYF. In nucleotides, the CDR3 is TGCGCCAGCAGCTCCGCCGGGACAGGCTACGAGCAGTACTTC.